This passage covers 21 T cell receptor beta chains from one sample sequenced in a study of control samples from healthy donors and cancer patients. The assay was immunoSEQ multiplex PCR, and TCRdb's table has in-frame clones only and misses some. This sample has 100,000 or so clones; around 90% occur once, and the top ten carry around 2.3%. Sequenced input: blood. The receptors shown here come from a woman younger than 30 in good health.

The CDR3 DNA sequence: TGTGCCAGTAGCCCCGGGCAGGGTTACGGCTACACCTTC. Protein sequence: CASSPGQGYGYTF. The J gene is TRBJ1-2, the V gene TRBV19; a weak D match, TRBD1 (5 bases). This CDR3 has 13 residues. Trimming took 6 bases from V and 8 from J, leaving 16 bases between them. From germline, CDR1 is LNHDA and CDR2 SQIVND (reference sequence).

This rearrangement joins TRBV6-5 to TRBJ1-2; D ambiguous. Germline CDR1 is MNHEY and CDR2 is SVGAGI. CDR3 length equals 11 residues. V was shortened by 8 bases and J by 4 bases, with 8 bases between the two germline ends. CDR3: CASALIYGYTF. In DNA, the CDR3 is TGTGCCAGCGCTTTGATCTATGGCTACACCTTC.

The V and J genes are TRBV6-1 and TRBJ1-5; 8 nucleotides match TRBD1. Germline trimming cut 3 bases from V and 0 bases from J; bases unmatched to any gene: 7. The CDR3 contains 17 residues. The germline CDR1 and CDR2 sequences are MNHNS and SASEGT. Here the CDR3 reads CASSDGTGAYSNQPQHF. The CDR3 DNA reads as TGTGCCAGCAGTGACGGGACAGGAGCTTATAGCAATCAGCCCCAGCATTTT.

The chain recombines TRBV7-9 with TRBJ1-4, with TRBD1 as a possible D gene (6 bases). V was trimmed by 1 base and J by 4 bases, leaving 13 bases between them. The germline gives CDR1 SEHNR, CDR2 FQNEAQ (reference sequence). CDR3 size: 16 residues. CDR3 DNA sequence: TGTGCCAGCAGCTTAGATGGTGACAGGCTTAATGAAAAACTGTTTTTT. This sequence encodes CASSLDGDRLNEKLFF. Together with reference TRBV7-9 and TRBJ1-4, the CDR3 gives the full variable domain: DTGVSQNPRHKITKRGQNVTFRCDPISEHNRLYWYRQTLGQGPEFLTYFQNEAQLEKSRLLSDRFSAERPKGSFSTLEIQRTEQGDSAMYLCASSLDGDRLNEKLFFGSGTQLSVL.

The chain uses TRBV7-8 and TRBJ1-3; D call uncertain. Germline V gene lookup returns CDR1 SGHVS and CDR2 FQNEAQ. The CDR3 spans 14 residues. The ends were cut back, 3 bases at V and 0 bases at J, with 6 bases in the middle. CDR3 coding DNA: TGTGCCAGCAGCTTGAGGCTCTCTGGAAACACCATATATTTT. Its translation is CASSLRLSGNTIYF.

CDR3 sequence reads: CASSPRELTGTPYGYTF. CDR3 nucleotides: TGTGCCAGCTCACCACGTGAGTTGACCGGGACACCCTATGGCTACACCTTC. This rearrangement joins TRBV18 to TRBJ1-2, with a possible D match to TRBD1 (6 bases). Trimming stripped 1 base from V and 4 bases from J, with 19 bases between. The CDR3 sequence is 17 residues long. Germline loops: CDR1 KGHSH, CDR2 LQKENI.

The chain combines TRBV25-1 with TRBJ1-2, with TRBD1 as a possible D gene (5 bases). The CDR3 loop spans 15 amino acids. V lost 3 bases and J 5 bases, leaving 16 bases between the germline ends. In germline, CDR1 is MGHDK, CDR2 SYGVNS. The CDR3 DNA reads TGTGCCAGCAGTGAGTCGGGGCCTCGGGGGTATGGCTACACCTTC. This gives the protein CASSESGPRGYGYTF.

The CDR3 loop reads CASSQDIASPTSTDTQYF. The CDR3 DNA sequence: TGCGCCAGCAGCCAAGATATCGCGAGCCCCACTAGCACAGATACGCAGTATTTT. The chain joins TRBV4-3 to TRBJ2-3; D gene unclear. CDR1 is LGHNA, CDR2 YSLEER, per germline. V was trimmed by 0 bases and J by 0 bases, leaving 16 bases between them. The CDR3 runs to 18 residues.

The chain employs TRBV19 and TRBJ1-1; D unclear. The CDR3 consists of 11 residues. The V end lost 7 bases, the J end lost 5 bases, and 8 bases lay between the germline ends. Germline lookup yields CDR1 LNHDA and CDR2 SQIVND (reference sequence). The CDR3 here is CASIRETEAFF. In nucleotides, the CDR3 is TGTGCCAGTATACGGGAGACTGAAGCTTTCTTT.

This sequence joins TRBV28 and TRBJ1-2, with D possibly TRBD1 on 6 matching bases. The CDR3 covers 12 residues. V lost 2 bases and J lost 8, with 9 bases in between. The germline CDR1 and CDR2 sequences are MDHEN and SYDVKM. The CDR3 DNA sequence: TGTGCCAGCAGTTTACTCGGGGGCGGCTACACCTTC. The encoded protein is CASSLLGGGYTF.

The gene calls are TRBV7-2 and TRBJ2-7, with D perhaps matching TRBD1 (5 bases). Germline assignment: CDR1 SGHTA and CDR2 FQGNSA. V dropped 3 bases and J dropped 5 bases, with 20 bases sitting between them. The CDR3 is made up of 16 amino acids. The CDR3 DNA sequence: TGTGCCAGCAGCTTTTTAGTTGGCAGGGCGTCAGACGAGCAGTACTTC. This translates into CASSFLVGRASDEQYF.

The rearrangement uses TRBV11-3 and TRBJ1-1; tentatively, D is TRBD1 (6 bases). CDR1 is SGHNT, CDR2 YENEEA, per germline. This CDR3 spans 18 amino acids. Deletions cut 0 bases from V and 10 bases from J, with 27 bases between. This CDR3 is CASSLDMRDSMKGVRAFF. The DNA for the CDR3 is TGTGCCAGCAGCTTAGATATGCGCGACAGTATGAAGGGGGTACGAGCTTTCTTT.

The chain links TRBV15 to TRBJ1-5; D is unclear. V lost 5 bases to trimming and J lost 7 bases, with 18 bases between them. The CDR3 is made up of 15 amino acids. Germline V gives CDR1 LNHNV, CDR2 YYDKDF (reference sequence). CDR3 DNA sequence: TGTGCCACCAGCCCTCGCATTAGGGTTGTCCAGCCCCAGCATTTT. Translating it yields CATSPRIRVVQPQHF.

DNA of the CDR3: TGTGCCAGTAGTATGAGGGGGGCCAACTATGGCTACACCTTC. This codes for CASSMRGANYGYTF. The V and J genes are TRBV19 and TRBJ1-2; D might be TRBD1 (6 bases). This CDR3 is built from 14 residues. Germline CDR1 LNHDA, CDR2 SQIVND (reference sequence). The V end lost 3 bases, the J end lost 2 bases, and 10 bases lay between the germline ends.

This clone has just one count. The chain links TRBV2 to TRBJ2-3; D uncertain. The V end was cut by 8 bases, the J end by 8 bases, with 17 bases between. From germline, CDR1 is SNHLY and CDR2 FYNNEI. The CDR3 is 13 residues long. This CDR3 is CASGLSPLGTQYF. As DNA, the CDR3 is TGTGCCAGCGGGCTTAGCCCCCTAGGTACGCAGTATTTT. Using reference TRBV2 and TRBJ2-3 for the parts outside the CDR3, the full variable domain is EPEVTQTPSHQVTQMGQEVILRCVPISNHLYFYWYRQILGQKVEFLVSFYNNEISEKSEIFDDQFSVERPDGSNFTLKIRSTKLEDSAMYFCASGLSPLGTQYFGPGTRLTVL.

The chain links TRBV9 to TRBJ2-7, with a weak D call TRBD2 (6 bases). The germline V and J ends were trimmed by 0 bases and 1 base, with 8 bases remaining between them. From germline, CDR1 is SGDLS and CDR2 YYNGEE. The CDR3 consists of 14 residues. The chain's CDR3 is CASSVGTKSYEQYF. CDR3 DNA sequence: TGTGCCAGCAGCGTAGGGACTAAATCCTACGAGCAGTACTTC.

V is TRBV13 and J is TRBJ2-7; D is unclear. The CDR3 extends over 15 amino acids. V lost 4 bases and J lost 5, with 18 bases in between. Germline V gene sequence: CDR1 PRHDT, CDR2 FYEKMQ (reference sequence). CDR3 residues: CASSSPGQRSHEQYF. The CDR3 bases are TGTGCCAGCAGCTCCCCTGGCCAGAGATCCCACGAGCAGTACTTC.

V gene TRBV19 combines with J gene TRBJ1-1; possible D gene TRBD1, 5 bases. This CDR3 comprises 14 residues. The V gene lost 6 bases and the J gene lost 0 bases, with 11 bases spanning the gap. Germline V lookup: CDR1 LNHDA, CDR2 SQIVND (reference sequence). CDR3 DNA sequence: TGTGCCAGTAGGGCTACGGGGCTGAACACTGAAGCTTTCTTT. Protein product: CASRATGLNTEAFF.

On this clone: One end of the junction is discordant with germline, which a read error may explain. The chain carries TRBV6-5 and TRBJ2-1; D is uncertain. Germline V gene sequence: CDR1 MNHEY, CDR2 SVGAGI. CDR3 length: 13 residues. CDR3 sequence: CASSYQPFHEQLF. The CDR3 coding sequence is TGTGCCAGCAGTTACCAACCTTTTCATGAGCAGCTCTTC.

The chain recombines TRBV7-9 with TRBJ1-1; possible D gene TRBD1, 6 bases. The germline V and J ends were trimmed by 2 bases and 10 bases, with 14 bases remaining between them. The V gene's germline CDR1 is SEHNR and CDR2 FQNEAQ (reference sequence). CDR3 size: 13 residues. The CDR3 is CASSLPPGEGAFF. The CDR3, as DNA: TGTGCCAGCAGCTTACCCCCAGGGGAGGGAGCTTTCTTT.

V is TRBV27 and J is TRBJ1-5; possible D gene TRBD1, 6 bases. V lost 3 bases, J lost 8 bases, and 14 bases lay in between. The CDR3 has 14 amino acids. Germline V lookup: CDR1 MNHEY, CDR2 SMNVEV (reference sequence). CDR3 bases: TGTGCCAGCAGTTTGGAACAGGGTTTGGAGCCCCAGCATTTT. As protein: CASSLEQGLEPQHF.